The 6 T cell receptor beta chains listed next were all sequenced from one sample in a study of cytomegalovirus exposure and HLA in healthy donors. The PCR ran on 60 Vbeta and 13 Jbeta primers. Sequencing used immunoSEQ multiplex PCR; TCRdb keeps in-frame clones, though not all of them. In the table there are 190,000 or so clones, roughly 77% of which are singletons. Sequenced: PBMCs. The receptors were gathered from a male donor in good health and CMV-seropositive.

This sequence joins TRBV5-1 and TRBJ2-7, with 9 bases that match TRBD1. This CDR3 region has 13 residues. Germline loops: CDR1 SGHRS, CDR2 YFSETQ. With V trimmed by 4 bases and J by 5 bases, 4 bases remained unmatched. CDR3 residues: CASSTRQGDEQYF. DNA for the CDR3: TGCGCCAGCAGCACCCGACAGGGGGACGAGCAGTACTTC.

The chain uses TRBV27 and TRBJ1-5, with 11 positions matching TRBD1. The ends lost 4 bases at V and 4 bases at J; junction bases unmatched: 3. Looked up from germline, CDR1 is MNHEY and CDR2 is SMNVEV (reference sequence). The CDR3 contains 15 residues. CDR3 sequence (DNA): TGTGCCAGCAGTTGGGGGACAGGGGGGAATCAGCCCCAGCATTTT. Amino acid sequence: CASSWGTGGNQPQHF.

This clone appeared a single time. V gene TRBV28 combines with J gene TRBJ1-1, with D maybe TRBD1 (6 bases). V was cut by 4 bases and J by 1 base, with 10 bases left in between. Germline CDR1 reads MDHEN; CDR2 reads SYDVKM. This CDR3 comprises 14 residues. CDR3 amino acids: CASSSVQGNTEAFF. Written as DNA, the CDR3 is TGTGCCAGCAGTTCCGTACAGGGGAACACTGAAGCTTTCTTT. Drawing the rest from reference TRBV28 and TRBJ1-1, the complete variable domain is DVKVTQSSRYLVKRTGEKVFLECVQDMDHENMFWYRQDPGLGLRLIYFSYDVKMKEKGDIPEGYSVSREKKERFSLILESASTNQTSMYLCASSSVQGNTEAFFGQGTRLTVV.

A word on this clone: At one of its ends the junction is not consistent with the germline gene, which may arise from a read error. V usage is TRBV7-9 and J usage is TRBJ1-2; no clear D. Germline values: CDR1 SEHNR, CDR2 FQNEAQ (reference sequence). CDR3 size: 16 residues. CDR3 loop: CSSSLAPTVSNYGYTF. For the CDR3, the DNA is TGTTCCAGCAGCTTAGCGCCCACAGTCTCGAACTATGGCTACACCTTC.

The gene calls are TRBV18 and TRBJ2-7; TRBD1 aligns across 9 bases. Germline trimming cut 4 bases from V and 4 bases from J; bases unmatched to any gene: 8. Germline CDR1 reads KGHSH; CDR2 reads LQKENI. The CDR3 length is 15 residues. The CDR3 spells CASSLTGGTGYEQYF. DNA for the CDR3: TGTGCCAGCTCACTAACAGGGGGCACAGGGTACGAGCAGTACTTC.

The V call is TRBV7-2, the J call TRBJ2-3; tentative D call: TRBD2 (6 bases). V was trimmed by 4 bases and J by 6 bases, leaving 8 bases between them. The CDR3 runs to 12 residues. Germline lookup yields CDR1 SGHTA and CDR2 FQGNSA. The CDR3 bases are TGTGCCAGCAGCTCCGGGGGTGATACGCAGTATTTT. Translation gives CASSSGGDTQYF.